The following is a TCR beta chain sequence with its context. Researchers ran immunoSEQ v3.0 at survey level. Only in-frame clones appear in the TCRdb table, and some are missing; sequencing was by immunoSEQ multiplex PCR. The sample gives 40,000 or so clones, 75% to 90% of which show up once; 6.2% is in the top ten. The V and J ends lost 2 bases and 4 bases respectively, with 18 bases between them. This CDR3 has 18 amino acids. Germline loops: CDR1 ENHRY, CDR2 SYGVKD. These data belong to a study of long-term antiretroviral therapy in people with HIV. The TCR comes from a man aged 18 to 30 with HIV. V and J are TRBV10-3 and TRBJ2-6; D gene unclear. This specimen was unsorted PBMCs, taken 1 year after starting antiretroviral therapy. CDR3 coding DNA: TGTGCCATCAGTGAGAAGGAACGCTTACCTGGCGGGGCCAACGTCCTGACTTTC. Its translation is CAISEKERLPGGANVLTF.